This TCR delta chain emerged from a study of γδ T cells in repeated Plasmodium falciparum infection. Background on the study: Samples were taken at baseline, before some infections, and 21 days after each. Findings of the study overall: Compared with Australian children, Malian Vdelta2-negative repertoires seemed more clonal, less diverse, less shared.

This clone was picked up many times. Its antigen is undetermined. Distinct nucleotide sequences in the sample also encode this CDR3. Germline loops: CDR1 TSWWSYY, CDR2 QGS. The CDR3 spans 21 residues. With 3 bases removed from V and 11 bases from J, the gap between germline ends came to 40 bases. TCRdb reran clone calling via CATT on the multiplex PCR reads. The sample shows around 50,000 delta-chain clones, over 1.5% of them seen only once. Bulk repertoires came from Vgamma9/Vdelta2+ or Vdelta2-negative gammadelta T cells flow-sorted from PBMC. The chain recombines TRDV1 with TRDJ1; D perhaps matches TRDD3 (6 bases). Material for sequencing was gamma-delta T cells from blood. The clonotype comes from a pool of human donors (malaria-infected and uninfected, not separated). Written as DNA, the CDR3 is TGTGCTCTTGGGGAGCTATACCCCCTAGATCGAGGATACCCGGGTGGTATAAAGCTCATCTTT. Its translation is CALGELYPLDRGYPGGIKLIF.